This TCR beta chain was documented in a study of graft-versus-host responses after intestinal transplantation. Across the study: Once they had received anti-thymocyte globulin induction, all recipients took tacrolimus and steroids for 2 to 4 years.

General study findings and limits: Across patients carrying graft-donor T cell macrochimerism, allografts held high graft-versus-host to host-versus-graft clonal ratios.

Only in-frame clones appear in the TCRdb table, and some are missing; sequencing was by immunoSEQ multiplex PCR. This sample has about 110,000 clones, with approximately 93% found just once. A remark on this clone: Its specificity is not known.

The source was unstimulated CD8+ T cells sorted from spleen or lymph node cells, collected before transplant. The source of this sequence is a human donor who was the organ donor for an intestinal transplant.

In nucleotides, the CDR3 is TGTGCCAGCAGTGATCCGCGGGTTTCCTACGAGCAGTACTTC. Translation gives CASSDPRVSYEQYF. The chain is built from TRBV6-1 and TRBJ2-7; a weak D match, TRBD2 (5 bases). V lost 3 bases and J lost 1, with 10 bases in between. This CDR3 spans 14 amino acids. Looked up from germline, CDR1 is MNHNS and CDR2 is SASEGT.